Below, 17 T cell receptor beta chains from the same sample are listed, as sequenced in a study of blood T cell repertoires in COVID-19. The data were produced by immunoSEQ multiplex PCR, yet TCRdb's version contains in-frame clones alone and is incomplete. The sample consists of 200,000 to 250,000 clones, about 90% of them appearing once. Material for sequencing was peripheral blood. The receptor source for this set is an older woman with acute or convalescent COVID-19.

This rearrangement joins TRBV14 to TRBJ2-7; the match to TRBD2 covers 12 bases. The germline CDR1 and CDR2 sequences are SGHDN and FVKESK. The ends lost 0 bases at V and 2 bases at J; junction bases unmatched: 5. The CDR3 runs to 17 residues. The CDR3 DNA is TGTGCCAGCAGCCAAGATTTACTAGCGGGAGGTGCCTACGAGCAGTACTTC. Translated, it gives CASSQDLLAGGAYEQYF.

This chain links TRBV6-5 with TRBJ2-3; D remains ambiguous. The germline gives CDR1 MNHEY, CDR2 SVGAGI. The CDR3 consists of 13 residues. The V end was cut by 2 bases, the J end by 3 bases, with 6 bases between. For the CDR3, the DNA is TGTGCCAGCAGTTACGACTCGACAGATACGCAGTATTTT. Encoded protein: CASSYDSTDTQYF.

The genes are TRBV7-3 and TRBJ1-1; 7 bases are a match to TRBD1. The germline gives CDR1 SGHTA, CDR2 FQGTGA. The CDR3 extends over 13 amino acids. The V segment lost 2 bases and the J segment 7 bases; nucleotides outside the gene matches: 4. The CDR3 DNA sequence: TGTGCCAGCAGCTTAGGGACAGTAGATGAAGCTTTCTTT. This sequence encodes CASSLGTVDEAFF. Using reference TRBV7-3 and TRBJ1-1 for the parts outside the CDR3, the full variable domain is GAGVSQTPSNKVTEKGKYVELRCDPISGHTALYWYRQSLGQGPEFLIYFQGTGAADDSGLPNDRFFAVRPEGSVSTLKIQRTERGDSAVYLCASSLGTVDEAFFGQGTRLTVV.

This chain connects TRBV6-1 to TRBJ2-7; TRBD1 agrees at 11 bases. Trimming at V came to 3 bases and at J to 3 bases, leaving 4 bases not matched to a gene. The CDR3 runs 15 residues. CDR1 and CDR2 from the germline V gene are MNHNS and SASEGT. The CDR3 loop reads CASSDGTGGDYEQYF. The DNA of the CDR3 is TGTGCCAGCAGTGACGGGACAGGGGGGGACTACGAGCAGTACTTC.

Written as DNA, the CDR3 is TGTGCCAGTACGCCTACGGGAGTCGGGTACGAGCAGTACTTC. Translation: CASTPTGVGYEQYF. The chain combines TRBV19 with TRBJ2-7; a weak D match, TRBD2 (6 bases). Germline V lookup: CDR1 LNHDA, CDR2 SQIVND (reference sequence). The CDR3 length is 14 residues. Trimming cost V 7 bases and J 4 bases, with 17 bases left between them.

The chain combines TRBV29-1 with TRBJ1-1, with 8 bases aligning to TRBD1. The CDR3 length is 14 residues. V shed 1 base, J shed 3 bases, and the junction held 4 bases outside the gene matches. Germline CDR1 and CDR2: SQVTM and ANQGSEA. The CDR3: CSVEGRTGHTEAFF. As DNA, the CDR3 is TGCAGCGTTGAAGGCAGGACAGGGCACACTGAAGCTTTCTTT. The variable domain in full, with the rest retrieved from reference TRBV29-1 and TRBJ1-1, is SAVISQKPSRDICQRGTSLTIQCQVDSQVTMMFWYRQQPGQSLTLIATANQGSEATYESGFVIDKFPISRPNLTFSTLTVSNMSPEDSSIYLCSVEGRTGHTEAFFGQGTRLTVV.

The rearrangement links TRBV15 to TRBJ1-2; 7 positions match TRBD1. Looked up from germline, CDR1 is LNHNV and CDR2 is YYDKDF (reference sequence). CDR3 length: 15 amino acids. J gave up 5 bases and V 3 bases, and 9 bases lay outside the gene matches. The CDR3 sequence: CATSSTGTDPYGYTF. The CDR3 DNA reads TGTGCCACCAGCAGCACCGGGACAGACCCATATGGCTACACCTTC.

The CDR3 DNA reads as TGTGCCAGCAGTTATGGGTGGGCTTTCAACACCGGGGAGCTGTTTTTT. Its protein is CASSYGWAFNTGELFF. The rearrangement uses TRBV6-2 or TRBV6-3 and TRBJ2-2; D is unresolved. CDR1 MNHEY and CDR2 SVGEGT come from the germline V gene. This CDR3 is 16 amino acids long. Trimming cost V 3 bases and J 2 bases, with 13 bases left between them.

There are a few counts of this clone. This sequence joins TRBV30 and TRBJ2-7, with 10 bases aligning to TRBD1. Germline V lookup: CDR1 GTSNPN, CDR2 SVGIG (reference sequence). There are 15 residues in the CDR3. V lost 2 bases and J lost 3; bases outside the gene matches: 7. The CDR3 bases are TGTGCCTGGAGTCCTTGGGGACAGGGGTTCTACGAGCAGTACTTC. The encoded protein is CAWSPWGQGFYEQYF. Filled out from reference TRBV30 and TRBJ2-7, the complete variable domain reads SQTIHQWPATLVQPVGSPLSLECTVEGTSNPNLYWYRQAAGRGLQLLFYSVGIGQISSEVPQNLSASRPQDRQFILSSKKLLLSDSGFYLCAWSPWGQGFYEQYFGPGTRLTVT.

The chain is built from TRBV19 and TRBJ1-3; TRBD1 aligns across 7 bases. V dropped 5 bases and J dropped 0; count of bases not matched to a gene: 7. CDR3 length: 16 residues. The germline gives CDR1 LNHDA, CDR2 SQIVND (reference sequence). CDR3 nucleotides: TGTGCCAGTAGTCTACAGGGGATCGGCTCTGGAAACACCATATATTTT. Translated, it gives CASSLQGIGSGNTIYF. The full variable domain, in which reference TRBV19 and TRBJ1-3 provide the parts outside the CDR3, is DGGITQSPKYLFRKEGQNVTLSCEQNLNHDAMYWYRQDPGQGLRLIYYSQIVNDFQKGDIAEGYSVSREKKESFPLTVTSAQKNPTAFYLCASSLQGIGSGNTIYFGEGSWLTVV.

This clone was counted at least ten times. The chain is built from TRBV6-1 and TRBJ1-1, with unresolved D. The CDR3 has 13 residues. V lost 2 bases and J 8 bases, leaving 12 bases between the germline ends. Germline V gene lookup returns CDR1 MNHNS and CDR2 SASEGT. Here the CDR3 reads CASSESRGLEAFF. CDR3 nucleotide sequence: TGTGCCAGCAGTGAAAGTCGGGGTCTCGAAGCTTTCTTT.

V gene TRBV19 combines with J gene TRBJ1-2; 11 bases align to TRBD1. Germline lookup yields CDR1 LNHDA and CDR2 SQIVND (reference sequence). V trimming: 5 bases; J trimming: 1 base; junction bases outside the gene matches: 12. The length of the CDR3 is 18 residues. In nucleotides, the CDR3 is TGTGCCAGTAGTCCCCGAGGTCTCGGGACAGGGGGTAACTATGGCTACACCTTC. Translation: CASSPRGLGTGGNYGYTF.

This clone was seen more than once but under ten times. V usage is TRBV9 and J usage is TRBJ2-2; 9 bases are a match to TRBD1. V was clipped by 4 bases and J by 0 bases; unmatched bases: 4. The CDR3 contains 16 residues. CDR1 SGDLS and CDR2 YYNGEE come from the germline V gene. DNA for the CDR3: TGTGCCAGCAGCCTAACAGGGGGCGCGAACACCGGGGAGCTGTTTTTT. It translates to CASSLTGGANTGELFF. The entire variable domain, with the rest obtained from reference TRBV9 and TRBJ2-2, is as follows: DSGVTQTPKHLITATGQRVTLRCSPRSGDLSVYWYQQSLDQGLQFLIQYYNGEERAKGNILERFSAQQFPDLHSELNLSSLELGDSALYFCASSLTGGANTGELFFGEGSRLTVL.

This clone was seen only a few times. The chain joins TRBV25-1 to TRBJ1-5; TRBD1 agrees at 7 bases. The CDR3 contains 15 residues. V trimming: 6 bases; J trimming: 1 base; junction bases outside the gene matches: 6. Germline V CDR1 and CDR2: MGHDK, SYGVNS. The CDR3 loop reads CASRQGGGSNQPQHF. The CDR3 nucleotides are TGTGCCAGCAGGCAAGGGGGCGGGAGCAATCAGCCCCAGCATTTT.

The rearrangement uses TRBV10-3 and TRBJ2-1; 8 nucleotides agree with TRBD1. This CDR3 is built from 17 residues. The V and J ends lost 11 bases and 7 bases, in that order; junction bases with no gene match: 22. From germline, CDR1 is ENHRY and CDR2 SYGVKD. CDR3 sequence: CASRIQGAGAPTNEQFF. CDR3 DNA sequence: TGTGCCTCTAGAATTCAGGGGGCGGGTGCTCCTACAAATGAGCAGTTCTTC.

The gene calls are TRBV27 and TRBJ2-3, with D perhaps TRBD2 (6 bases). The CDR3 runs to 16 residues. The germline V and J ends were trimmed by 5 bases and 0 bases, with 15 bases remaining between them. The germline V gene has CDR1 MNHEY and CDR2 SMNVEV (reference sequence). CDR3 residues: CASSEPPGTSTDTQYF. CDR3 in DNA: TGTGCCAGCAGTGAGCCCCCCGGGACTAGCACAGATACGCAGTATTTT.

The gene calls are TRBV10-2 and TRBJ1-6; D remains ambiguous. V lost 6 bases and J 2 bases, leaving 11 bases between the germline ends. In germline, CDR1 is WSHSY, CDR2 SAAADI. This CDR3 has 15 amino acids. In nucleotides, the CDR3 is TGCGCCAGCAGAAGAGACGGAGCCTATAATTCACCCCTCCACTTT. Its translation is CASRRDGAYNSPLHF.